The 24 T cell receptor beta chains given below trace back to one sample, sequenced in a study of identical twins. TCRdb reprocessed the 5' RACE reads with MiXCR, giving one entry per CDR3 protein. The sample includes 570,000 or so distinct CDR3 sequences, 9.6% seen only once; the top ten take approximately 3%. The sample also formed part of further work on yellow fever vaccine responses in identical twins.

Sample: PBMCs. These receptors came from a woman aged 18-29 years in good health.

The chain uses TRBV2 and TRBJ2-3; 11 bases agree with TRBD2. J was trimmed by 3 bases and V by 6 bases; bases with no gene match: 8. The CDR3 length is 16 residues. Germline lookup yields CDR1 SNHLY and CDR2 FYNNEI. The CDR3 here is CASRRLAGTPTDTQYF. The CDR3 coding sequence is TGTGCCAGCAGGAGACTAGCGGGGACCCCGACAGATACGCAGTATTTT.

This chain uses TRBV5-6 with TRBJ2-6; 7 bases match TRBD1. The CDR3 totals 17 residues. From germline, CDR1 is SGHDT and CDR2 YYEEEE. V was pared by 2 bases and J by 0 bases, with 5 bases of the junction left unmatched. This CDR3 is CASSFRGPYSGANVLTF. The CDR3 nucleotides are TGTGCCAGCAGCTTTAGGGGGCCCTACTCTGGGGCCAACGTCCTGACTTTC. Supplemented by reference TRBV5-6 and TRBJ2-6, the full variable domain reads DAGVTQSPTHLIKTRGQQVTLRCSPKSGHDTVSWYQQALGQGPQFIFQYYEEEERQRGNFPDRFSGHQFPNYSSELNVNALLLGDSALYLCASSFRGPYSGANVLTFGAGSRLTVL.

The rearrangement links TRBV27 to TRBJ1-6, with D possibly being TRBD1 (5 bases). V gave up 5 bases and J gave up 6 bases, with 14 bases separating them. CDR3 length: 15 residues. Germline-derived CDR1 and CDR2 are MNHEY and SMNVEV (reference sequence). CDR3 region: CASSLAGTVNSPLHF. As DNA, the CDR3 is TGTGCCAGCAGTCTCGCGGGGACGGTTAATTCACCCCTCCACTTT.

The chain joins TRBV7-9 to TRBJ2-7; no firm D call. There are 11 residues in the CDR3. The ends were cut back, 2 bases at V and 6 bases at J, with 5 bases in the middle. The germline gives CDR1 SEHNR, CDR2 FQNEAQ (reference sequence). CDR3 region: CASSLQVEQYF. The CDR3 DNA sequence: TGTGCCAGCAGCTTACAGGTCGAGCAGTACTTC.

This clonotype was counted at least ten times. The chain has TRBV28 and TRBJ2-7; D remains ambiguous. V dropped 3 bases and J dropped 2 bases, with 11 bases sitting between them. This CDR3 region has 14 residues. Per germline, CDR1 MDHEN and CDR2 SYDVKM. The CDR3 nucleotides read TGTGCCAGCAGTTTCGACTTATTACCCTACGAGCAGTACTTC. Amino acids: CASSFDLLPYEQYF.

This chain uses TRBV19 with TRBJ2-1; the match to TRBD1 covers 12 bases. This CDR3 comprises 16 residues. V lost 5 bases and J lost 3; bases outside the gene matches: 5. Per germline, CDR1 LNHDA and CDR2 SQIVND (reference sequence). This CDR3 reads CASSPGQGAYYNEQFF. The CDR3, as DNA: TGTGCCAGTAGTCCGGGACAGGGGGCGTACTACAATGAGCAGTTCTTC.

This clonotype was found many times. This chain links TRBV5-1 with TRBJ2-1; 8 bases are shared with TRBD1. The CDR3 runs to 15 residues. Germline V gene lookup returns CDR1 SGHRS and CDR2 YFSETQ. V dropped 4 bases and J dropped 8; count of bases not matched to a gene: 11. CDR3 in DNA: TGCGCCAGCAGCGTATACGGACAGGGAGTGGATGAGCAGTTCTTC. Its protein is CASSVYGQGVDEQFF.

This clonotype was picked up many times. The chain has TRBV7-2 and TRBJ2-3; D may be TRBD2 (6 bases). Germline V gene lookup returns CDR1 SGHTA and CDR2 FQGNSA. Trimming took off 5 bases at V and 1 base at J, with 19 bases between the two ends. This CDR3 contains 17 residues. Here the CDR3 DNA reads TGTGCCAGCAGCCGATCTCAGAGCGGAGGGGGCACAGATACGCAGTATTTT. It specifies CASSRSQSGGGTDTQYF. Looking up the rest from reference TRBV7-2 and TRBJ2-3 gives the full variable domain: GAGVSQSPSNKVTEKGKDVELRCDPISGHTALYWYRQSLGQGLEFLIYFQGNSAPDKSGLPSDRFSAERTGGSVSTLTIQRTQQEDSAVYLCASSRSQSGGGTDTQYFGPGTRLTVL.

This chain connects TRBV5-1 to TRBJ1-6; D not certain. Germline-derived CDR1 and CDR2 are SGHRS and YFSETQ. The germline V and J ends were trimmed by 4 bases and 8 bases, with 10 bases remaining between them. CDR3 size: 13 residues. The CDR3 bases are TGCGCCAGCAGCCTCCGACGGGATTCACCCCTCCACTTT. Its protein is CASSLRRDSPLHF.

This clonotype has at least ten counts. This chain uses TRBV29-1 with TRBJ2-7; D possibly matches TRBD1 or TRBD2 (5 bases each). The V and J ends lost 7 bases and 5 bases respectively, with 12 bases between them. Per the germline V gene, CDR1 is SQVTM and CDR2 is ANQGSEA. This CDR3 comprises 11 residues. The CDR3 DNA is TGCAGCGCGTCCGGGGCCCACGAGCAGTACTTC. It codes for CSASGAHEQYF.

This clonotype was found a few times. The gene calls are TRBV13 and TRBJ2-3; D may correspond to TRBD1 or TRBD2 (5 bases each). Germline CDR1 reads PRHDT; CDR2 reads FYEKMQ (reference sequence). The V end lost 5 bases, the J end lost 2 bases, and 20 bases lay between the germline ends. CDR3 length: 17 amino acids. The CDR3 spells CASSPRHHPGTTDTQYF. CDR3 nucleotide sequence: TGTGCCAGCAGCCCCAGACACCACCCGGGGACCACAGATACGCAGTATTTT.

The rearrangement uses TRBV7-2 and TRBJ2-3; D perhaps matches TRBD2 (6 bases). The CDR3 sequence is 14 residues long. Germline CDR1 and CDR2: SGHTA and FQGNSA. The ends were cut back, 4 bases at V and 4 bases at J, with 12 bases in the middle. The CDR3 DNA is TGTGCCAGCAGCTCGGGACTGGGTGCAGATACGCAGTATTTT. Residues: CASSSGLGADTQYF.

This clonotype was found many times. The chain has TRBV5-6 and TRBJ2-1; 9 bases are shared with TRBD2. With 2 bases clipped from V and 7 bases from J, the junction kept 10 bases outside the gene matches. This CDR3 region has 16 residues. CDR1 SGHDT and CDR2 YYEEEE come from the germline V gene. The CDR3 DNA sequence: TGTGCCAGCAGCTTAGTGCGGGAGGGCCCGTCTAATGAGCAGTTCTTC. Translated, it gives CASSLVREGPSNEQFF.

This clonotype was seen many times. V usage is TRBV4-3 and J usage is TRBJ2-5; D could derive from TRBD1 or TRBD2 (7 bases each). Trimming pared 0 bases from V and 1 base from J, leaving 12 bases between. This CDR3 has 16 residues. CDR1 is LGHNA and CDR2 is YSLEER in the germline V gene. CDR3 sequence (DNA): TGCGCCAGCAGCCAAGAACAGGGGACTATCCAAGAGACCCAGTACTTC. The encoded protein is CASSQEQGTIQETQYF.

This clonotype was observed a handful of times. The rearrangement joins TRBV11-2 to TRBJ2-7, with TRBD2 identical over 14 bases. Germline CDR1 reads SGHAT; CDR2 reads FQNNGV. The junction had 5 bases not matched to a gene; V was cut back by 2 bases and J by 5 bases. There are 16 residues in the CDR3. The CDR3 reads CASSLWTSGGPHEQYF. The CDR3, as DNA: TGTGCCAGCAGCTTATGGACTAGCGGGGGGCCCCACGAGCAGTACTTC.

V usage is TRBV9 and J usage is TRBJ1-3, with a tentative D call TRBD1 (5 bases). The ends were cut back, 4 bases at V and 0 bases at J, with 17 bases in the middle. Germline V CDR1 and CDR2: SGDLS, YYNGEE. The CDR3 runs to 17 residues. The CDR3, as DNA: TGTGCCAGCAGCCAAGGGGAGGGGCGCCACTCTGGAAACACCATATATTTT. Amino acids: CASSQGEGRHSGNTIYF.

The V call is TRBV2, the J call TRBJ2-1, with no clear D. This CDR3 has 10 amino acids. Trimming took 7 bases from V and 5 from J, leaving 3 bases between them. Per the germline V gene, CDR1 is SNHLY and CDR2 is FYNNEI. This CDR3 is CASTHNEQFF. Written as DNA, the CDR3 is TGTGCCAGCACCCACAATGAGCAGTTCTTC. The whole variable domain, filled in from reference TRBV2 and TRBJ2-1, reads EPEVTQTPSHQVTQMGQEVILRCVPISNHLYFYWYRQILGQKVEFLVSFYNNEISEKSEIFDDQFSVERPDGSNFTLKIRSTKLEDSAMYFCASTHNEQFFGPGTRLTVL.

The V gene is TRBV7-2, the J gene TRBJ1-1; 7 bases map to TRBD1. Per the germline V gene, CDR1 is SGHTA and CDR2 is FQGNSA. Unmatched junction bases numbered 6, after V lost 4 bases and J lost 1 base. This CDR3 has 15 residues. This CDR3 is CASSYPGQTNTEAFF. The DNA for the CDR3 is TGTGCCAGCAGCTATCCGGGACAGACGAACACTGAAGCTTTCTTT.

The gene calls are TRBV27 and TRBJ2-3, with TRBD2 identical over 7 bases. Germline CDR1 and CDR2: MNHEY and SMNVEV (reference sequence). The CDR3 is 17 amino acids. V gave up 3 bases and J gave up 1 base; unmatched junction bases: 10. CDR3 DNA: TGTGCCAGCAGTTTGCTTTCACGGGGGGTTGGCACAGATACGCAGTATTTT. Its protein product is CASSLLSRGVGTDTQYF.

In its sample, this clonotype was seen many times. The chain combines TRBV29-1 with TRBJ2-1; 8 bases line up with TRBD2. The CDR3 runs to 12 residues. Trimming removed 4 bases from V and 6 bases from J; junction bases left unmatched: 2. The germline gives CDR1 SQVTM, CDR2 ANQGSEA. The CDR3: CSVAGGPNEQFF. The CDR3 region has the DNA TGCAGCGTTGCGGGGGGGCCCAATGAGCAGTTCTTC.

This chain links TRBV10-3 with TRBJ1-1; a possible D gene is TRBD1 (5 bases). The CDR3 sequence is 13 residues long. The ends were cut back, 2 bases at V and 1 base at J, with 5 bases in the middle. Germline values: CDR1 ENHRY, CDR2 SYGVKD. CDR3 sequence reads: CAISEGGNTEAFF. CDR3 nucleotides: TGTGCCATCAGTGAGGGGGGGAACACTGAAGCTTTCTTT.

This clonotype was recorded many times. The chain employs TRBV28 and TRBJ2-1; 11 nucleotides line up with TRBD2. The J segment lost 3 bases and the V segment lost 4 bases, leaving 5 bases of the junction unmatched. CDR1 MDHEN and CDR2 SYDVKM come from the germline V gene. The CDR3 contains 16 residues. CDR3 nucleotide sequence: TGTGCCAGCAGTTCCCCGGGACTAGCGGACTACAATGAGCAGTTCTTC. It codes for CASSSPGLADYNEQFF.

This rearrangement joins TRBV10-3 to TRBJ1-1; D uncertain. The CDR3 consists of 14 residues. Looked up from germline, CDR1 is ENHRY and CDR2 is SYGVKD. V shed 0 bases and J shed 7 bases, with 12 bases lying between them. For the CDR3, the DNA is TGTGCCATCAGTGAGTCCAAGCTGGTGCGTGAAGCTTTCTTT. Protein product: CAISESKLVREAFF.

This clonotype was seen a handful of times. The chain links TRBV27 to TRBJ2-5, with TRBD2 matching over 9 bases. Germline V lookup: CDR1 MNHEY, CDR2 SMNVEV (reference sequence). After removal of 3 bases from V and 5 bases from J, the junction contained 4 bases not matched to a gene. This CDR3 is built from 14 residues. As DNA, the CDR3 is TGTGCCAGCAGTTTGGTAGCGGGAGATGAGACCCAGTACTTC. This sequence encodes CASSLVAGDETQYF.